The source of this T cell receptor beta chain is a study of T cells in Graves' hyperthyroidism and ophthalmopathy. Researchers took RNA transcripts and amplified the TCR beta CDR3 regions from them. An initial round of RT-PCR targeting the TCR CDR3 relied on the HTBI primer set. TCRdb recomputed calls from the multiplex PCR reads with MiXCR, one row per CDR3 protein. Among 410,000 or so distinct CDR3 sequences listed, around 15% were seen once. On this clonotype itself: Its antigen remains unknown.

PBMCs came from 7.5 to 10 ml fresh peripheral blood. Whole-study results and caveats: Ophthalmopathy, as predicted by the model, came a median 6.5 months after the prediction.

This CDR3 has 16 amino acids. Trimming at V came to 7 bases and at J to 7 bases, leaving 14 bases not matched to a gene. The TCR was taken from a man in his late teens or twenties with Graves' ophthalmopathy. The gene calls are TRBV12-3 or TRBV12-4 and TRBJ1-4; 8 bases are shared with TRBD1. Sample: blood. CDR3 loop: CASNSGTGTGFEKLFF. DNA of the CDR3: TGTGCCAGCAATTCGGGCACCGGGACAGGCTTTGAAAAACTGTTTTTT.